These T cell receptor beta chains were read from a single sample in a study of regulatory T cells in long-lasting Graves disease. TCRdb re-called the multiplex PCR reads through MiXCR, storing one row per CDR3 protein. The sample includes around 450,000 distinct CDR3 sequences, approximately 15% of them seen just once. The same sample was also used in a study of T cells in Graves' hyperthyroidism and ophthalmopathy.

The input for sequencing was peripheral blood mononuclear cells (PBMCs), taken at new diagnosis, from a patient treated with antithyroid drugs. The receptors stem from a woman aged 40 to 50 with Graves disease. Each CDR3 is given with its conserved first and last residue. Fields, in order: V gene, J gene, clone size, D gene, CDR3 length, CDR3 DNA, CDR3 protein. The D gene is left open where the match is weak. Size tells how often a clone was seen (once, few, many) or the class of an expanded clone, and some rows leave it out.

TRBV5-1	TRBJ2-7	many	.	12	TGCGCCAGCAGCGTAACCCCCTACGAGCAGTACTTC	CASSVTPYEQYF
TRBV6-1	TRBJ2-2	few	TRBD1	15	TGTGCCAGCAGCGATACAGGGGGCAGTGCCGGGGAGCTGTTTTTT	CASSDTGGSAGELFF
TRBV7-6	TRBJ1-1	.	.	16	TGTGCCAGCAGCTTAGGGTCCCCGGGACGGAACACTGAAGCTTTCTTT	CASSLGSPGRNTEAFF
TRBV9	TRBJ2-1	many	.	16	TGTGCCAGCAGCGCGATAGCGGATTCCTCCTACAATGAGCAGTTCTTC	CASSAIADSSYNEQFF
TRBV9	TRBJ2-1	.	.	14	TGTGCCAGCAGCGTAGCTCAGTGGAACAATGAGCAGTTCTTC	CASSVAQWNNEQFF
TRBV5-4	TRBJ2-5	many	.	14	TGTGCCAGCAGCTTGGCCAGAAGCCTAGAGACCCAGTACTTC	CASSLARSLETQYF
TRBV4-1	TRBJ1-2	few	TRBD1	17	TGCGCCAGCAGCCACTATAACACCCCGACAGGGGTGGATGGCTACACCTTC	CASSHYNTPTGVDGYTF
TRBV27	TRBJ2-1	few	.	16	TGTGCCAGCAGTTTTTTCGGGGCAGGGGCGCACGATGAGCAGTTCTTC	CASSFFGAGAHDEQFF
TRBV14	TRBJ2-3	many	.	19	TGTGCCAGCAGCAGCGAGGAGCGCCGGGACACGGATATTACAGATACGCAGTATTTT	CASSSEERRDTDITDTQYF
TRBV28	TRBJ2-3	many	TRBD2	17	TGTGCCAGCATCCCCTCTGTGGGGAGCGGGAGGCCATTTACGCAGTATTTT	CASIPSVGSGRPFTQYF
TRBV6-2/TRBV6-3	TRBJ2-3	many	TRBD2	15	TGTGCCAGCACCTACGGGGGGTCTAGCACAGATACGCAGTATTTT	CASTYGGSSTDTQYF
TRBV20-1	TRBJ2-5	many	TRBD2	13	TGCAGTGCCTCTGAGCGGGAGGGCCAGACCCAGTACTTC	CSASEREGQTQYF
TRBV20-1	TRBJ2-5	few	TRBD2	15	TGCAGTGCTAGTCTAGCGGGAGGGCCGGGAGAGACCCAGTACTTC	CSASLAGGPGETQYF
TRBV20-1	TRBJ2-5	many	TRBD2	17	TGCAGTGCTAGACATCTATTGCGGGAGGTAGATTGGGAGACCCAGTACTTC	CSARHLLREVDWETQYF
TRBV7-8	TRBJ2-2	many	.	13	TGTGCCAGCAGCTTACGCCGCACCGGGGAGCTGTTTTTT	CASSLRRTGELFF
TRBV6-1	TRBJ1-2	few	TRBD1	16	TGTGCCAGCAGCCCGGGACAGGGGGCGGACGGATACGGCTACACCTTC	CASSPGQGADGYGYTF
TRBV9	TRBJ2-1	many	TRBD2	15	TGTGCCAGCAGCCGAATTAGCGGGAGGGCCGATGAGCAGTTCTTC	CASSRISGRADEQFF
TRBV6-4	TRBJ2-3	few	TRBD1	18	TGTGCCAGCAGTGATGATGAGGGGGCAGGGATAAGGCGGAATACGCAGTATTTT	CASSDDEGAGIRRNTQYF
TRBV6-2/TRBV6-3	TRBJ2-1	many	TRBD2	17	TGTGCCAGCAGTTATTCCCGTAGCGGGAGATTGTACAATGAGCAGTTCTTC	CASSYSRSGRLYNEQFF
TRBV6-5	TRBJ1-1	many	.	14	TGTGCCAGCAGTTGGTCGGGGGGAAACACTGAAGCTTTCTTT	CASSWSGGNTEAFF
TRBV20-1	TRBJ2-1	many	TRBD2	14	TGCAGTGCTCCACTAGCGGGAGGGCGCAATGAGCAGTTCTTC	CSAPLAGGRNEQFF
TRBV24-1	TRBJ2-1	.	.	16	TGTGCCACCAGTGATCTTCTAGTTATCTCCTACAATGAGCAGTTCTTC	CATSDLLVISYNEQFF
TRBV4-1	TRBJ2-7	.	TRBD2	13	TGCGCCAGCAGCCACGGGGGAGGGTACGAGCAGTACTTC	CASSHGGGYEQYF
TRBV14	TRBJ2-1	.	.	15	TGTGCCAGCAGCAGTCGGTACAGCCCCTACAATGAGCAGTTCTTC	CASSSRYSPYNEQFF
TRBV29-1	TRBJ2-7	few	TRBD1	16	TGCAGCGTTGGAGTTTTAGGGGGACAGGGTACCTACGAGCAGTACTTC	CSVGVLGGQGTYEQYF
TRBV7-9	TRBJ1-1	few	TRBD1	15	TGTGCCAGCAGCTTATCTCCAGGGGGGGGATATGAAGCTTTCTTT	CASSLSPGGGYEAFF
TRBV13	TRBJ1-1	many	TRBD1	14	TGTGCCAGCAGCAACCGACAGGGTTACACTGAAGCTTTCTTT	CASSNRQGYTEAFF
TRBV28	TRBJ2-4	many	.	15	TGTGCCAGCAGTGAGACAGGTGGGGCCAAAAACATTCAGTACTTC	CASSETGGAKNIQYF
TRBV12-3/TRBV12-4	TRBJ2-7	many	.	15	TGTGCCAGCAGTTTAAATGAGCGGCCCACCTACGAGCAGTACTTC	CASSLNERPTYEQYF
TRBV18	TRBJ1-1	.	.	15	TGTGCCAGCTCACCATACTCCGGACGGAACACTGAAGCTTTCTTT	CASSPYSGRNTEAFF
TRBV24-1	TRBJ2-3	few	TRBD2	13	TGTGCCACCAGTGATTCACTAGCGGTTACGCAGTATTTT	CATSDSLAVTQYF
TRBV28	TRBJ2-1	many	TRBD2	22	TGTGCCAGCAGCAGAGACCGGGGGACTAGCGGGAGCCCCGGAGTCCTCTACAATGAGCAGTTCTTC	CASSRDRGTSGSPGVLYNEQFF
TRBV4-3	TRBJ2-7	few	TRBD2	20	TGCGCCAGCAGCCAAGATTATGTAGCGGGAGGGCCAAGGGGCTCCTACGAGCAGTACTTC	CASSQDYVAGGPRGSYEQYF
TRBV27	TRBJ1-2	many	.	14	TGTGCCAGCAGTTTGTACTTTACAGGGTACGGCTACACCTTC	CASSLYFTGYGYTF
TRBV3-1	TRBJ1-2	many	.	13	TGTGCCAGCAGCCAAGCAGTCTTCTATGGCTACACCTTC	CASSQAVFYGYTF
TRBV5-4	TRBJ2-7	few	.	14	TGTGCCAGCAGCTTCGGGACGACGACCTACGAGCAGTACTTC	CASSFGTTTYEQYF
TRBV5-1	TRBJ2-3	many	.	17	TGCGCCAGCAGCTTGGAAGGGTCGGGACACCCGCCAGATACGCAGTATTTT	CASSLEGSGHPPDTQYF
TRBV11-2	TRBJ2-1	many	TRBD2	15	TGTGCCAGCAGCTTATGGACTAGAACATACAATGAGCAGTTCTTC	CASSLWTRTYNEQFF
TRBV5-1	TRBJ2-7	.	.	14	TGCGCCAGCAGCTTGGAACTACAGGGTTACGAGCAGTACTTC	CASSLELQGYEQYF
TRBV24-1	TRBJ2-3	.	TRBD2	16	TGTGCCACCAGTGGGGGACTAGCGGGAGGTTCAGATACGCAGTATTTT	CATSGGLAGGSDTQYF
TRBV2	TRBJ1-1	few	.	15	TGTGCCAGCAGCCAAGGGCCATTACGGTACACTGAAGCTTTCTTT	CASSQGPLRYTEAFF
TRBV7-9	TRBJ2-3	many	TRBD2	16	TGTGCCAGCAGCGAGGGACTAGCGGGAGATTCAGATACGCAGTATTTT	CASSEGLAGDSDTQYF
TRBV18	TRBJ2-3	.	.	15	TGTGCCAGCTCACCGAGGTCAGCTAGCACAGATACGCAGTATTTT	CASSPRSASTDTQYF
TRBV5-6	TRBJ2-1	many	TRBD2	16	TGTGCCAGCAGCCACGGGGGACTAGCGGGAATCAATGAGCAGTTCTTC	CASSHGGLAGINEQFF
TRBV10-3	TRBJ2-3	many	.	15	TGTGCCATCAGTGAGTCGAATGTCCGCACAGATACGCAGTATTTT	CAISESNVRTDTQYF
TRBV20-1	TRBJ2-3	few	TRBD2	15	TGCAGTGCTAGAGTCCCCGGGAGGTCCCCAGATACGCAGTATTTT	CSARVPGRSPDTQYF
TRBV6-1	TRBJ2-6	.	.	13	TGTGCCAGCAAGTTCTCTGGGGCCAACGTCCTGACTTTC	CASKFSGANVLTF
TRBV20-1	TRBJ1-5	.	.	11	TGCAGTGCGGGATCCCCCGGGGGCTTGCATTTT	CSAGSPGGLHF
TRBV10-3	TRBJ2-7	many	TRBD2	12	TGTGCCTCCGGGGGACTACTCTACGAGCAGTACTTC	CASGGLLYEQYF
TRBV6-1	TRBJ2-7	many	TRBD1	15	TGTGCCAGCAGTGAATGGGGGACAGGGGTCTACGAGCAGTACTTC	CASSEWGTGVYEQYF
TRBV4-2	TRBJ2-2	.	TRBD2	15	TGTGCCAGCAGGACTAGCGGGATGAACACCGGGGAGCTGTTTTTT	CASRTSGMNTGELFF
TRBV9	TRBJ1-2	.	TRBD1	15	TGTGCCAGCAGCCGCTTCGGACAGGGGGAACATGGCTACACCTTC	CASSRFGQGEHGYTF
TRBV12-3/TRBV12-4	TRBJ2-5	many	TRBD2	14	TGTGCCAGCATGGGGGGGAAGGGTCAAGAGACCCAGTACTTC	CASMGGKGQETQYF
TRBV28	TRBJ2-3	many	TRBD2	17	TGTGCCAGCAGTTTATGGACTAGCGGGAGCGGGGCAGATACGCAGTATTTT	CASSLWTSGSGADTQYF
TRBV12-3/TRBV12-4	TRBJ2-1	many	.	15	TGTGCCAGCAGTTTAGTTAGTCCGGCCGGCAATGAGCAGTTCTTC	CASSLVSPAGNEQFF